The sequence of this T cell receptor beta chain was determined in a study of T cell changes during pregnancy in multiple sclerosis. Method: immunoSEQ multiplex PCR; TCRdb's copy keeps in-frame clones and lacks some. Here the sample spans tens of thousands of clones, approximately 90% being singletons. The germline CDR1 and CDR2 sequences are SGHRS and YFSETQ. CDR3 length: 19 amino acids. With V trimmed by 2 bases and J by 1 base, 10 bases remained unmatched. This specimen consisted of peripheral blood, obtained in the third trimester of pregnancy. This receptor was identified in a female donor with multiple sclerosis, enrolled in a pregnancy study. This chain connects TRBV5-1 to TRBJ2-6, with 9 bases fitting TRBD1. The CDR3 nucleotides read TGCGCCAGCAGCTTAATAACAACGGGACAGGGATCTGGGGCCAACGTCCTGACTTTC. It encodes CASSLITTGQGSGANVLTF.